This T cell receptor (beta chain) emerged from a study of blood T cell repertoires in COVID-19. Study information: In each case, the material was cDNA or gDNA derived from T cells, B-cell-depleted T cells, or PBMCs.

In the original processing: Reference gene primer amplification in the assay estimated nucleated cell counts. Clones were sequenced by immunoSEQ multiplex PCR, and TCRdb holds only the in-frame ones, with some missing. V and J calls and clone size are given by that table; D and trimming were obtained from the DNA. Found here are over 200,000 clones, approximately 88% of them singletons; the top ten hold roughly 2.4%. Participants spanned ages about 18 to 100 years and resided in roughly 26 US areas. The germline V gene has CDR1 SGDLS and CDR2 YYNGEE. The CDR3 runs to 13 residues. Deletions cut 5 bases from V and 1 base from J, with 9 bases between.

The genes are TRBV9 and TRBJ1-1; no clear D gene. The sample comprised PBMCs or T cells enriched from blood (not recorded which). This TCR was sampled from a woman aged 40 to 50 with acute COVID-19. The CDR3 region has the DNA TGTGCCAGCAGTCTAGCCCGGAACACTGAAGCTTTCTTT. Protein product: CASSLARNTEAFF.